The 29 T cell receptor beta chains given below trace back to one sample, sequenced in a study of OX40 agonist ivuxolimab in advanced cancers. Repertoires were generated with immunoSEQ multiplex PCR, while TCRdb's copy carries only in-frame clones and drops some. The sample has 15,000 to 25,000 clones, around 90% seen once. The input for sequencing was CD4+ or CD8+ T cells sorted from blood, taken in a trial of the OX40 agonist ivuxolimab. Source of these receptors: an adult with an advanced solid tumor such as melanoma, head and neck, liver or kidney cancer.

The chain joins TRBV18 to TRBJ2-3; 8 bases fit TRBD2. The CDR3 is 15 residues long. From germline, CDR1 is KGHSH and CDR2 LQKENI. V trimming: 2 bases; J trimming: 5 bases; junction bases outside the gene matches: 6. Written as DNA, the CDR3 is TGTGCCAGCTCACCAGAGCGGGGGCTCGAAGATACGCAGTATTTT. It is translated as CASSPERGLEDTQYF.

This chain uses TRBV5-1 with TRBJ2-1; 11 bases map to TRBD2. This CDR3 has 18 residues. Losses at the gene ends were 4 bases for V and 9 bases for J; bases not matched to a gene: 18. Per germline, CDR1 SGHRS and CDR2 YFSETQ. The CDR3 reads CASSQIPQLAGVVGEQFF. CDR3 bases: TGCGCCAGCAGCCAGATCCCTCAACTAGCGGGAGTGGTAGGTGAGCAGTTCTTC.

This clone was recorded only once. This sequence joins TRBV28 and TRBJ2-1; 9 bases align to TRBD2. V shed 6 bases and J 0 bases; nucleotides not matched to a gene: 12. Germline V lookup: CDR1 MDHEN, CDR2 SYDVKM. The CDR3 is 18 residues long. In DNA form, the CDR3 reads TGTGCCAGCAGAGGGACAATTAGCGGGAGCTTCTCCTACAATGAGCAGTTCTTC. Translated, it gives CASRGTISGSFSYNEQFF.

The CDR3 is CASSLYNEQFF. The CDR3, as DNA: TGTGCCAGCAGCCTGTACAATGAGCAGTTCTTC. The genes are TRBV28 and TRBJ2-1; D is undetermined. The CDR3 spans 11 residues. CDR1 and CDR2 from the germline V gene are MDHEN and SYDVKM. V lost 6 bases to trimming and J lost 4 bases, with 4 bases between them.

This clone has more than one count but fewer than ten. One junction end does not reproduce the germline sequence, and a read error may be involved. V usage is TRBV6-1 and J usage is TRBJ2-7, with TRBD2 matching 8 bases. Germline values: CDR1 MNHNS, CDR2 SASEGT. This CDR3 is 16 amino acids long. CDR3 region: CAISGSLSGSLDEQYF. DNA of the CDR3: TGTGCCATCAGTGGAAGTTTGAGCGGGAGTCTCGACGAGCAGTACTTC.

The DNA of the CDR3 is TGTGCCATCAGGAAATTCGGACTAGCGATGAACACCGGGGAGCTGTTTTTT. This codes for CAIRKFGLAMNTGELFF. The genes are TRBV10-3 and TRBJ2-2; TRBD2 matches 9 bases. CDR1 and CDR2 (germline): ENHRY, SYGVKD. After removal of 6 bases from V and 1 base from J, the junction contained 9 bases not matched to a gene. The CDR3 consists of 17 residues.

The V call is TRBV29-1, the J call TRBJ2-7; 9 nucleotides agree with TRBD2. CDR1 is SQVTM, CDR2 ANQGSEA, per germline. This CDR3 has 15 residues. With V trimmed by 2 bases and J by 0 bases, 5 bases remained unmatched. CDR3 DNA sequence: TGCAGCGTTGAACTAGCGGGAAGTACCTCCTACGAGCAGTACTTC. It specifies CSVELAGSTSYEQYF.

V is TRBV4-1 and J is TRBJ1-4; TRBD1 matches at 7 bases. The CDR3 length is 17 residues. With 0 bases clipped from V and 3 bases from J, the junction kept 7 bases outside the gene matches. Germline CDR1 and CDR2: MGHRA and YSYEKL. The CDR3 nucleotides are TGCGCCAGCAGCCAAGAAGGAGGGGGCTCGGCTAATGAAAAACTGTTTTTT. Encoded protein: CASSQEGGGSANEKLFF.

V and J are TRBV4-3 and TRBJ1-5; TRBD1 is a possible D gene (5 bases). This CDR3 has 15 residues. V was clipped by 0 bases and J by 2 bases, with 8 bases between them. Germline CDR1 and CDR2: LGHNA and YSLEER. Here the CDR3 reads CASSQDEGGNQPQHF. The CDR3 nucleotides read TGCGCCAGCAGCCAAGATGAAGGGGGCAATCAGCCCCAGCATTTT.

DNA of the CDR3: TGTGCCAGCACCTTAACAGAGACAGGGGTTAACACTGAAGCTTTCTTT. Its translation is CASTLTETGVNTEAFF. The chain is built from TRBV28 and TRBJ1-1; 8 positions match TRBD1. The CDR3 extends over 16 amino acids. Germline V gene data show CDR1 as MDHEN and CDR2 as SYDVKM. The V and J ends lost 7 bases and 2 bases, in that order; junction bases with no gene match: 12.

The CDR3 protein is CASSLRGPPGNTIYF. CDR3 DNA: TGTGCCAGCAGTTTAAGGGGGCCCCCTGGAAACACCATATATTTT. This rearrangement joins TRBV28 to TRBJ1-3; 7 nucleotides align to TRBD1. CDR1 and CDR2 from the germline V gene are MDHEN and SYDVKM. The J segment lost 2 bases and the V segment lost 2 bases, leaving 3 bases of the junction unmatched. CDR3 length: 15 amino acids.

CDR3 sequence: CASSGTSFEQYF. As DNA, the CDR3 is TGTGCCAGCAGCGGGACTAGCTTCGAGCAGTACTTC. The V and J genes are TRBV9 and TRBJ2-7; 8 bases are a match to TRBD2. Germline CDR1 reads SGDLS; CDR2 reads YYNGEE. The CDR3 runs to 12 residues. Trimming at V came to 3 bases and at J to 6 bases, leaving 2 bases not matched to a gene.

This clone has only one observation. The J gene is TRBJ2-5, the V gene TRBV4-1; D tentatively fits TRBD1 or TRBD2 (6 bases each). The CDR3 is 16 amino acids. CDR1 MGHRA and CDR2 YSYEKL come from the germline V gene. V lost 4 bases and J 6 bases, leaving 21 bases between the germline ends. In DNA form, the CDR3 reads TGCGCCAGCAGCCCAGGGGTACTAGCCGTTCGTAAGACCCAGTACTTC. Protein product: CASSPGVLAVRKTQYF.

This clone appeared a few times. This rearrangement joins TRBV6-5 to TRBJ1-1; TRBD1 agrees at 7 bases. CDR1 is MNHEY, CDR2 SVGAGI, per germline. There are 14 residues in the CDR3. J lost 3 bases, V lost 2 bases, and 3 bases had no gene match. In nucleotides, the CDR3 is TGTGCCAGCAGTTACGACAGGGTGGACACTGAAGCTTTCTTT. This gives the protein CASSYDRVDTEAFF.

V is TRBV4-2 and J is TRBJ2-7; D is possibly TRBD1 (6 bases). The CDR3 runs to 15 residues. Germline CDR1 LGHNA, CDR2 YNFKEQ. V was clipped by 0 bases and J by 4 bases, with 13 bases between them. CDR3 loop: CASSQEGVRGYEQYF. The CDR3 DNA reads as TGTGCCAGCAGCCAAGAGGGCGTCAGGGGTTACGAGCAGTACTTC.

J is TRBJ1-4 and V is TRBV4-3; 10 bases are a match to TRBD1. The CDR3 loop spans 14 amino acids. Unmatched junction bases numbered 5, after V lost 5 bases and J lost 8 bases. The germline V gene has CDR1 LGHNA and CDR2 YSLEER. The CDR3 loop reads CASSEGQGWEKLFF. The CDR3 nucleotides are TGCGCCAGCAGCGAGGGACAGGGGTGGGAAAAACTGTTTTTT.

J is TRBJ2-7 and V is TRBV9, with 12 bases lining up with TRBD2. This CDR3 has 17 residues. The germline CDR1 and CDR2 sequences are SGDLS and YYNGEE. Trimming took 3 bases from V and 2 from J; bases not matched to a gene: 9. The CDR3: CASSAPKGTSGPYEQYF. CDR3 DNA sequence: TGTGCCAGCAGCGCCCCAAAGGGGACTAGCGGGCCCTACGAGCAGTACTTC.

V and J are TRBV28 and TRBJ2-7; the D gene is possibly TRBD2 (5 bases). The CDR3 is 11 amino acids. Germline CDR1 reads MDHEN; CDR2 reads SYDVKM. Trimming cost V 3 bases and J 7 bases, with 7 bases left between them. CDR3 bases: TGTGCCAGCAGTTTTCGGGGAGAGCAGTACTTC. It encodes CASSFRGEQYF.

The chain recombines TRBV27 with TRBJ2-1; a possible D gene is TRBD2 (5 bases). Trimming left V 10 bases short and J 1 base short, with 14 bases between. In germline, CDR1 is MNHEY, CDR2 SMNVEV (reference sequence). The CDR3 is made up of 14 amino acids. CDR3 nucleotide sequence: TGTGCCACCACCAGGAGCGGTTCCTACAATGAGCAGTTCTTC. Translated, it gives CATTRSGSYNEQFF.

This clone turned up a few times. This chain connects TRBV29-1 to TRBJ2-1; TRBD1 matches 10 bases. The junction had 2 bases not matched to a gene; V was cut back by 3 bases and J by 3 bases. The CDR3 extends over 14 amino acids. Germline V gene lookup returns CDR1 SQVTM and CDR2 ANQGSEA. CDR3 coding DNA: TGCAGCGTTGAGGGACAGGGGCGCTACAATGAGCAGTTCTTC. As protein: CSVEGQGRYNEQFF.

CDR3 amino acids: CASTQSRAGGPNEQFF. For the CDR3, the DNA is TGTGCCAGCACCCAATCTCGAGCGGGAGGGCCGAATGAGCAGTTCTTC. The chain links TRBV7-9 to TRBJ2-1; TRBD2 aligns across 10 bases. The CDR3 sequence is 16 residues long. Germline values: CDR1 SEHNR, CDR2 FQNEAQ (reference sequence). V was pared by 7 bases and J by 7 bases, with 13 bases of the junction left unmatched. Full variable domain (rest looked up from reference TRBV7-9 and TRBJ2-1): DTGVSQNPRHKITKRGQNVTFRCDPISEHNRLYWYRQTLGQGPEFLTYFQNEAQLEKSRLLSDRFSAERPKGSFSTLEIQRTEQGDSAMYLCASTQSRAGGPNEQFFGPGTRLTVL.

V gene TRBV28 combines with J gene TRBJ2-7; no clear D. The CDR3 length is 14 residues. The V gene's germline CDR1 is MDHEN and CDR2 SYDVKM. V was shortened by 6 bases and J by 0 bases, with 12 bases between the two germline ends. The CDR3 region is CASSQDSSSYEQYF. CDR3 nucleotide sequence: TGTGCCAGCAGCCAGGATTCTAGCTCCTACGAGCAGTACTTC.

This clone has a single count. V usage is TRBV11-3 and J usage is TRBJ1-1; D is uncertain. Germline loops: CDR1 SGHNT, CDR2 YENEEA. This CDR3 region has 13 residues. Trimming took 4 bases from V and 2 from J, leaving 8 bases between them. The CDR3, as DNA: TGTGCCAGCAGCTCCTACACCAACACTGAAGCTTTCTTT. Translated, it gives CASSSYTNTEAFF.

The gene calls are TRBV27 and TRBJ2-7; D ambiguous. Trimming shortened V by 6 bases and J by 6 bases, and 9 bases separated the two germline ends. This CDR3 region has 11 residues. Per germline, CDR1 MNHEY and CDR2 SMNVEV (reference sequence). CDR3 residues: CASSQWGEQYF. The CDR3 coding sequence is TGTGCCAGCAGCCAATGGGGCGAGCAGTACTTC.

This chain connects TRBV7-2 to TRBJ1-5; tentatively, D is TRBD1 (6 bases). The CDR3 is 16 residues long. Trimming pared 4 bases from V and 0 bases from J, leaving 13 bases between. Per the germline V gene, CDR1 is SGHTA and CDR2 is FQGNSA. CDR3 amino acids: CASSSDRRDSNQPQHF. CDR3 coding DNA: TGTGCCAGCAGCTCCGACAGGCGAGATAGCAATCAGCCCCAGCATTTT.

This clone was counted a single time. The chain recombines TRBV6-1 with TRBJ2-5; D not certain. TRBJ2-7 explains the end of the DNA better; the J call may be wrong. The CDR3 consists of 13 residues. Germline V gene data show CDR1 as MNHNS and CDR2 as SASEGT. CDR3 protein: CASRPGRTYEQYF. CDR3 coding DNA: TGTGCCAGCAGGCCGGGCAGGACCTACGAGCAGTACTTC.

The CDR3 DNA is TGTGCCAGCAGTCCCAGCCGTAGCGGAAGCTCCTACAATGAGCAGTTCTTC. This sequence encodes CASSPSRSGSSYNEQFF. The chain recombines TRBV27 with TRBJ2-1, with D maybe TRBD2 (6 bases). The germline CDR1 and CDR2 sequences are MNHEY and SMNVEV (reference sequence). This CDR3 is built from 17 residues. With 5 bases removed from V and 0 bases from J, the gap between germline ends came to 17 bases.

The chain is built from TRBV7-9 and TRBJ1-1, with D uncertain. This CDR3 is built from 11 residues. CDR1 is SEHNR, CDR2 FQNEAQ, per germline (reference sequence). V was cut by 3 bases and J by 6 bases, with 5 bases left in between. DNA for the CDR3: TGTGCCAGCAGCTTGATACCTGAAGCTTTCTTT. It encodes CASSLIPEAFF. The whole variable domain, remainder taken from reference TRBV7-9 and TRBJ1-1, is DTGVSQNPRHKITKRGQNVTFRCDPISEHNRLYWYRQTLGQGPEFLTYFQNEAQLEKSRLLSDRFSAERPKGSFSTLEIQRTEQGDSAMYLCASSLIPEAFFGQGTRLTVV.

The chain joins TRBV15 to TRBJ2-7; 8 bases map to TRBD1. J gave up 5 bases and V 0 bases, and 6 bases lay outside the gene matches. The CDR3 extends over 15 amino acids. From germline, CDR1 is LNHNV and CDR2 YYDKDF (reference sequence). The CDR3 region is CATSRDSPGGHEQYF. CDR3 bases: TGTGCCACCAGCAGAGATTCCCCAGGGGGCCACGAGCAGTACTTC.